The clone carrying this T cell receptor beta chain was seen more than once but under ten times. Its antigen remains unknown. Molecular barcoding with unique molecular identifiers was used for the TCRbeta library. MiXCR, applied by TCRdb to the PCR reads, yields one record per CDR3 protein. The sample shows around 500,000 distinct CDR3 sequences, about 21% of them seen only once. The data derive from a study of T-cell reconstitution after alpha-beta-depleted transplantation in children. Notes on the study in general: Several hundred rapidly expanded clones from non-depleted graft cells reportedly supplied alpha-beta T cells about two months post-transplant. Surviving recipient T cells and thymic progenitors accounted for the high day-60 TCRbeta diversity observed in some patients. Newly generated T cells supplied most T-cell counts and diversity one year post-transplant.

This CDR3 comprises 13 residues. V lost 8 bases, J lost 5 bases, and 8 bases stayed unmatched. This sequence joins TRBV12-3 or TRBV12-4 and TRBJ2-5; 7 bases are a match to TRBD1. The sequencing used PBMCs, mostly from graft donor cells, collected 360 days after TCRalphabeta/CD19-depleted stem cell transplant. This TCR was sampled from a boy under two years old who had a stem cell transplant for acute myeloid leukemia, so the T cells may come from the graft donor. The DNA of the CDR3 is TGTGCCAGCGCGTCAACAGGGGAGGAGACCCAGTACTTC. This gives the protein CASASTGEETQYF.